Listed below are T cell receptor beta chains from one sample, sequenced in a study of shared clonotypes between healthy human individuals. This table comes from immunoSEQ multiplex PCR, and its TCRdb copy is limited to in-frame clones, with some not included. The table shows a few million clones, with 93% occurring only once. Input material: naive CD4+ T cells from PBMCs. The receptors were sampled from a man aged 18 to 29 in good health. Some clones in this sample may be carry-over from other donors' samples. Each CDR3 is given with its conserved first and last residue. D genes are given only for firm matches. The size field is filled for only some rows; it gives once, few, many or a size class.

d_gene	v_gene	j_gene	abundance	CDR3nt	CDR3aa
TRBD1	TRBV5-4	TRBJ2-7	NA	TGTGCCAGCAGCTTGGAGGGGACAGGGGGAGAGCAGTACTTC	CASSLEGTGGEQYF
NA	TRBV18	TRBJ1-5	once	TGTGCCAGCTCACCACCACAAGGCGTTAGCAATCAGCCCCAGCATTTT	CASSPPQGVSNQPQHF
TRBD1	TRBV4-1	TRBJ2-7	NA	TGCGCCAGCAGCCGGAAACCCGGGACAGGGCCCTACGAGCAGTACTTC	CASSRKPGTGPYEQYF
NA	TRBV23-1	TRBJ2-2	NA	TGCTCGGAGGTGGGGAGCGCCGGGGAGCTGTTTTTT	CSEVGSAGELFF
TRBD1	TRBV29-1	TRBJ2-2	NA	TGCAGCGTTGCCCGGACAGGGGGGGACACCGGGGAGCTGTTTTTT	CSVARTGGDTGELFF
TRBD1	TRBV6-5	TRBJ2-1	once	TGTGCCAGCAGCCCCCGGAGAGGGGGCGATGAGCAGTTCTTC	CASSPRRGGDEQFF
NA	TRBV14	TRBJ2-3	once	TGTGCCAGCAGCCAAGACCGTCAGATAAGCACAGATACGCAGTATTTT	CASSQDRQISTDTQYF
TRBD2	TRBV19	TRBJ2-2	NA	TGTGCCAGTAGTACGGGACTAGCGGTACCCGGGGAGCTGTTTTTT	CASSTGLAVPGELFF
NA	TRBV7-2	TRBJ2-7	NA	TGTGCCAGCAGCTTCGGAGAGATTTCCTACGAGCAGTACTTC	CASSFGEISYEQYF
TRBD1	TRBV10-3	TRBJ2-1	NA	TGTGCCATCAGTGAGAGGGACAGGCAGTTCTTC	CAISERDRQFF
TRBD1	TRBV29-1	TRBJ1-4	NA	TGCAGCGTTGCCAATGACAGGGCCTTTGGAAAACTGTTTTTT	CSVANDRAFGKLFF
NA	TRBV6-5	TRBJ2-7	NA	TGTGCCAGCAGTTACTCGGGATCTGGGGGCCACGAGCAGTACTTC	CASSYSGSGGHEQYF
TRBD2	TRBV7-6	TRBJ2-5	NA	TGTGCCAGCAGCATAGTCGGGACTAGCGGGAACCAAGAGACCCAGTACTTC	CASSIVGTSGNQETQYF
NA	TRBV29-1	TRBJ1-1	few	TGCAGCGTTGAGGGTTTGTGGTTACGCCCCGAAGCTTTCTTT	CSVEGLWLRPEAFF
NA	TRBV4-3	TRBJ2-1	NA	TGCGCCAGCAGCCAAGATTTCGGGGACCGGAATGAGCAGTTCTTC	CASSQDFGDRNEQFF
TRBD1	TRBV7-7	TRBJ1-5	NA	TGTGCCAGCAGCTTAGCGCTCCGGGACAGGGTTCTCCGCTATAGCAATCAGCCCCAGCATTTT	CASSLALRDRVLRYSNQPQHF
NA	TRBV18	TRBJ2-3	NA	TGTGCCAGCTCACCAGACCCCTTGGATACGCAGTATTTT	CASSPDPLDTQYF
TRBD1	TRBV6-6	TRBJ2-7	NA	TGTGCCAGCAGTAGACAGGGTACGTACGAGCAGTACTTC	CASSRQGTYEQYF
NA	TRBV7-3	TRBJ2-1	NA	TGTGCCAGCAGCCCCGCAAGCAATGAGCAGTTCTTC	CASSPASNEQFF
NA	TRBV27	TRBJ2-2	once	TGTGCCAGCAGTTTATGGGGGGCCGGGGAGCTGTTTTTT	CASSLWGAGELFF
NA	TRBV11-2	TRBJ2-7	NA	TGTGCCAGCAGACGGGTCCCCGTTGGGGGGGCCGAGCGAGACTACGAGCAGTACTTC	CASRRVPVGGAERDYEQYF
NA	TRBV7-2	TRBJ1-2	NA	TGTGCCAGCAGCTTAAAGATGGCTGGCTACACCTTC	CASSLKMAGYTF
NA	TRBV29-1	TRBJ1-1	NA	TGCAGCGTTGAAGGCCCTCCAGGGTTCACCAACACTGAAGCTTTCTTT	CSVEGPPGFTNTEAFF
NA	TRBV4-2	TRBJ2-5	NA	TGTGCCAGCAGCCAAGCCTTTTCATCCGAGACCCAGTACTTC	CASSQAFSSETQYF
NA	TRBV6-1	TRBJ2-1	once	TGTGCCAGCAGTGATAACCACATAGCCTACAATGAGCAGTTCTTC	CASSDNHIAYNEQFF
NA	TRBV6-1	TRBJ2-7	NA	TGTGCCAGCAACGGAAACTACGAGCAGTACTTC	CASNGNYEQYF
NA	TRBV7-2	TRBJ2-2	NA	TGTGCCAGCAGCTTATTCTCTCTGACGAACACCGGGGAGCTGTTTTTT	CASSLFSLTNTGELFF
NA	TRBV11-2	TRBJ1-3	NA	TGTGCCAGCAGCCCGACAGTGTTCTCTGGAAACACCATATATTTT	CASSPTVFSGNTIYF
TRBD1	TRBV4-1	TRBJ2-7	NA	TGCGCCAGCAGCAGGACAGGTCCTCCCTACGAGCAGTACTTC	CASSRTGPPYEQYF
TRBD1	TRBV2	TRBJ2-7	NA	TGTGCCAGCACTGCGGACAGGGCCCGCGAGCAGTACTTC	CASTADRAREQYF
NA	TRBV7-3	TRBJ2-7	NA	TGTGCCAGCAGCTTAGGCAGTACCTACGAGCAGTACTTC	CASSLGSTYEQYF
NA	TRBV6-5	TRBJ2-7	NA	TGTGCCAGCACAGGGGCTAGGGGGCAGTACTTC	CASTGARGQYF
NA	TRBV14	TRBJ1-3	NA	TGTGCCAGCAGCCAAGATGGGACCGCCAGGGTGATGGCTGGAAACACCATATATTTT	CASSQDGTARVMAGNTIYF
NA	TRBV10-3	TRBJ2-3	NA	TGTGCCATCAGTGAGGGGGCCATGGGGGGAGATACGCAGTATTTT	CAISEGAMGGDTQYF
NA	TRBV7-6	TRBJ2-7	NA	TGTGCCAGCAGCTTAGCCCCACACCTACAGGGAACCAAGGGGAACGAGCAGTACTTC	CASSLAPHLQGTKGNEQYF
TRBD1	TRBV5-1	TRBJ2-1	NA	TGCGCCAGCAGCTGGGACAGTTCTTACAATGAGCAGTTCTTC	CASSWDSSYNEQFF
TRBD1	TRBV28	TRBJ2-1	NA	TGTGCCAGCAGATCCCCTGGGGACAGCTCCTACAATGAGCAGTTCTTC	CASRSPGDSSYNEQFF
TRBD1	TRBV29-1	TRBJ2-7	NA	TGCAGCGTCGTTTCGCCGGGACAGGGGGCTCTGGAGCAGTACTTC	CSVVSPGQGALEQYF
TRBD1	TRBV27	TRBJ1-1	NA	TGTGCCAGCAGCGACAGGGGACTCCCTCTGAAGACTGAAGCTTTCTTT	CASSDRGLPLKTEAFF
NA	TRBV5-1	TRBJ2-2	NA	TGCGCCAGCAGCCCACCCCCGTTACTAGGATACACCGGGGAGCTGTTTTTT	CASSPPPLLGYTGELFF
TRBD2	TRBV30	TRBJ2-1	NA	TGTGCCTCCCAAATAGGTAGCGGGAGCTTTTTAGGCAACAATGAGCAGTTCTTC	CASQIGSGSFLGNNEQFF
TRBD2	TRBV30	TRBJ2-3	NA	TGTGCCTGGAGTCGAGGACTAGCTTACTCCACAGATACGCAGTATTTT	CAWSRGLAYSTDTQYF
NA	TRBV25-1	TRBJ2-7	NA	TGTGCCAGCAGTGATCGCAGGGGCCGGGAGCAGTACTTC	CASSDRRGREQYF
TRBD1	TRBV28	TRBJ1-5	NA	TGTGCCAGCAGGCCGACAGGGGGGAGCAATCAGCCCCAGCATTTT	CASRPTGGSNQPQHF
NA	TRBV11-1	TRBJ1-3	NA	TGTGCCAGCAGCTTAGGAGGAAGTTCTCCCGGAAACACCATATATTTT	CASSLGGSSPGNTIYF
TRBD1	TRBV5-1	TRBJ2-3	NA	TGCGCCAGCAGCTTGCAGGGGGCGAGGACAGATACGCAGTATTTT	CASSLQGARTDTQYF
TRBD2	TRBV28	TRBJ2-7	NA	TGTGCCAGCAGTTCGCCGGGACTATATCCCTACGAGCAGTACTTC	CASSSPGLYPYEQYF
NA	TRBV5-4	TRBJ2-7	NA	TGTGCCAGCAGCTTACCTGGAATCGACATCTACGAGCAGTACTTC	CASSLPGIDIYEQYF
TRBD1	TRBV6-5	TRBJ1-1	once	TGTGCCAGCAGTTACCGGTTTGAGGGGGCGAACACTGAAGCTTTCTTT	CASSYRFEGANTEAFF
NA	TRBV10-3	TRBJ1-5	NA	TGTGCCATCAGGGACGGTAATTATAGCAATCAGCCCCAGCATTTT	CAIRDGNYSNQPQHF
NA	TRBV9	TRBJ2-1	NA	TGTGCCAGCAGCGTAGGGGTTACCATGGATGAGCAGTTCTTC	CASSVGVTMDEQFF
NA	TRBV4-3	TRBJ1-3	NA	TGCGCCAGCAGCCAAACCATATATTTT	CASSQTIYF
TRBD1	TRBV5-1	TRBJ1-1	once	TGCGCCAGCAGCTCGGGACAGCTCCCACACACTGAAGCTTTCTTT	CASSSGQLPHTEAFF
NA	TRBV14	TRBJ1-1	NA	TGTGCCAGCAGCCAGAGTCGGGTCACTGAAGCTTTCTTT	CASSQSRVTEAFF
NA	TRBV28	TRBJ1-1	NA	TGTGCCAGCAACCGGGTTGGGGGCATGAACACTGAAGCTTTCTTT	CASNRVGGMNTEAFF
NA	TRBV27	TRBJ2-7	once	TGTGCCAGCAAAGGGCAGACAAACTCCTACGAGCAGTACTTC	CASKGQTNSYEQYF
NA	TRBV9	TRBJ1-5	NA	TGTGCCAGCAGCGTAGCAGGATATAGCAATCAGCCCCAGCATTTT	CASSVAGYSNQPQHF
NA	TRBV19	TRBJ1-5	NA	TGTGCCAGTAACCATCGCAACAATCAGCCCCAGCATTTT	CASNHRNNQPQHF
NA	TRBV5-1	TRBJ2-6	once	TGCGCCAGCAGCTTGGCCGCCGCGGGGGCCCCTGGGGCCAACGTCCTGACTTTC	CASSLAAAGAPGANVLTF